This T cell receptor (beta chain) appears in the sequencing data of a study of blood T cells in healthy people across ages. Overall study findings and caveats: Naive T cell percentage showed a strong correlation with the diversity of TCR beta. With donor CMV status unknown, expanded clonotype changes were possibly confounded. Per-million-T-cell TCR beta diversity fell roughly linearly with age. More naive CD4+ cells and higher diversity were found in long-lived than in aged donors.

The junction had 7 bases not matched to a gene; V was cut back by 6 bases and J by 6 bases. The CDR3 is 12 amino acids. Germline V gives CDR1 SQVTM, CDR2 ANQGSEA. With regard to this clonotype: The antigen is undetermined.

A sample-barcoded 5' primer and a J-beta primer mix were used in a second PCR of roughly 6 to 11 cycles. TCRdb reprocessed the 5' RACE reads via MiXCR and lists one record per CDR3 protein. The repertoire holds under 1,000,000 distinct CDR3 sequences, 46% seen once, with less than 20% in the top ten. This sequence joins TRBV29-1 and TRBJ2-7; TRBD1 matches 8 bases. Sequenced: blood. This TCR was recovered from a man older than 75 in good health. The CDR3 loop reads CSVEPTGAEQYF. The CDR3 DNA is TGCAGCGTCGAACCGACAGGGGCCGAGCAGTACTTC.